This TCR beta chain derives from a study of radiation and T cells in renal cell carcinoma. Notes on the study in general: Top tumor clonotypes rose in blood 2 weeks post-radiation, then contracted.

The CDR3 loop spans 16 amino acids. Germline-derived CDR1 and CDR2 are MDHEN and SYDVKM. The ends were cut back, 3 bases at V and 3 bases at J, with 15 bases in the middle. The time point here: blood 4 weeks post-SBRT, at nephrectomy. Specified treatment: 15 Gy SBRT to primary tumor, nephrectomy 4 weeks later. Nephrectomy followed 15 Gy stereotactic body radiation by 4 weeks. TCRdb keeps only in-frame clones here, not all; method: immunoSEQ multiplex PCR. The table lists about 77,000 clones, 83% of them singletons. This clone has just one count. Antigen specificity is unknown. Sequencing used blood, obtained from a patient whose treatment included radiotherapy and nephrectomy. This clonotype was obtained from a woman in her sixties with renal cell carcinoma. J is TRBJ1-5 and V is TRBV28; D gene unclear. As DNA, the CDR3 is TGTGCCAGCAGTTTCAATTCTAAGGGAGACAATCAGCCCCAGCATTTT. It codes for CASSFNSKGDNQPQHF.